This T cell receptor (beta chain) derives from a study of patients and donors after allogeneic stem cell transplantation. This CDR3 spans 12 amino acids. Deletions cut 5 bases from V and 7 bases from J, with 11 bases between. Germline lookup yields CDR1 LNHNV and CDR2 YYDKDF (reference sequence). TCRdb processed the RT-PCR reads anew with MiXCR; each CDR3 protein has one entry. Among 150,000 to 250,000 distinct CDR3 sequences listed, 41% were seen once. This TCR derives from a human donor who was either an allogeneic HSCT recipient or a stem cell or donor lymphocyte infusion donor (not recorded which). It is not recorded whose cells these are; they may come from a transplant donor. The sequencing sample was made of blood, either unsorted or a sorted T cell fraction (not recorded which). The J gene is TRBJ1-1, the V gene TRBV15; D ambiguous. CDR3 region: CATSGTSVEAFF. The CDR3 nucleotides are TGTGCCACCAGCGGAACTTCTGTTGAAGCTTTCTTT.